The present TCR beta chain was sequenced within a study of T cell responses to AZD1222 COVID-19 vaccine. Data came from immunoSEQ multiplex PCR; TCRdb stores just in-frame clones and leaves some out. Of about 120,000 clones listed, roughly nine tenths are singletons. The V gene's germline CDR1 is GTSNPN and CDR2 SVGIG (reference sequence). CDR3 length: 14 amino acids. V gave up 3 bases and J gave up 9 bases; unmatched junction bases: 7. The input for sequencing was peripheral blood, taken on day 0 of AZD1222 vaccination. This clonotype originated in an adult in good health. This chain connects TRBV30 to TRBJ1-6; TRBD1 agrees at 8 bases. This CDR3 is CAWRGTGGGSPLHF. CDR3 nucleotide sequence: TGTGCCTGGAGGGGAACAGGGGGAGGTTCACCCCTCCACTTT.